These 6 T cell receptor beta chains originate from one sample sequenced in a study of cytomegalovirus exposure and HLA in healthy donors. The study ran its PCR with 60 Vbeta and 13 Jbeta primers. Sequencing used immunoSEQ multiplex PCR; TCRdb keeps in-frame clones, though not all of them. The sample lists about 190,000 clones; approximately 82% were seen once. The specimen sequenced was PBMCs. Source of these receptors: a man in his forties in good health and CMV-seropositive.

Of note for this clone: The junction shows a germline mismatch at one end, possibly a read error. This chain joins TRBV5-1 and TRBJ2-3; D remains ambiguous. Germline-derived CDR1 and CDR2 are SGHRS and YFSETQ. The CDR3 sequence is 13 residues long. The CDR3: CASGLSGTDTQYF. CDR3 nucleotide sequence: TGCGCCAGCGGCTTGTCAGGCACAGATACGCAGTATTTT.

This clone was counted a few times. The rearrangement uses TRBV5-4 and TRBJ1-1, with a possible D match to TRBD1 (5 bases). CDR1 is SGHNT, CDR2 YYREEE, per germline (reference sequence). The germline V and J ends were trimmed by 6 bases and 1 base, with 13 bases remaining between them. The CDR3 is 14 amino acids. The CDR3, as DNA: TGTGCCAGCACCAAGACAGTCGCGAACACTGAAGCTTTCTTT. This translates into CASTKTVANTEAFF.

This chain links TRBV7-9 with TRBJ2-3; 12 bases map to TRBD2. Germline lookup yields CDR1 SEHNR and CDR2 FQNEAQ (reference sequence). The junction had 6 bases not matched to a gene; V was cut back by 2 bases and J by 6 bases. This CDR3 is 16 amino acids long. CDR3 region: CASSLPSGRAGDTQYF. The DNA for the CDR3 is TGTGCCAGCAGCTTACCTAGCGGGAGGGCAGGGGATACGCAGTATTTT.

V and J are TRBV27 and TRBJ2-7; 8 bases line up with TRBD1. The CDR3 loop spans 14 amino acids. Germline V gives CDR1 MNHEY, CDR2 SMNVEV (reference sequence). The ends lost 5 bases at V and 0 bases at J; junction bases unmatched: 3. The CDR3 DNA reads as TGTGCCAGCAGTCTCGGGACAGGCTCCTACGAGCAGTACTTC. Protein sequence: CASSLGTGSYEQYF.

This chain links TRBV28 with TRBJ1-1; 10 bases agree with TRBD1. The CDR3 has 14 amino acids. The V and J ends lost 6 bases and 3 bases, in that order; junction bases with no gene match: 4. Germline CDR1 and CDR2: MDHEN and SYDVKM. The CDR3 region is CASSRTGGYTEAFF. The CDR3 DNA is TGTGCCAGCAGCAGGACAGGGGGTTACACTGAAGCTTTCTTT.

The chain has TRBV30 and TRBJ2-7; tentatively, D is TRBD2 (5 bases). Trimming cost V 0 bases and J 10 bases, with 10 bases left between them. This CDR3 spans 11 amino acids. Germline values: CDR1 GTSNPN, CDR2 SVGIG (reference sequence). Here the CDR3 reads CAWSVRGFQYF. CDR3 coding DNA: TGTGCCTGGAGTGTACGAGGGTTCCAGTACTTC.